This T cell receptor (beta chain) originates from a study of lymphopenia after photon versus proton radiotherapy. V shed 7 bases, J shed 2 bases, and the junction held 12 bases outside the gene matches. Germline-derived CDR1 and CDR2 are LNHDA and SQIVND (reference sequence). The CDR3 has 17 amino acids. Whole-study results and caveats: Relative stability marked proton patients; photon patients lost diversity and naive cells. After the lymphocyte nadir, photon-treated repertoires showed oligoclonal expansion, especially of CD8+ Temra cells. A bigger post-nadir fall in TCR diversity correlated inversely with survival time in deceased patients.

Measured with immunoSEQ multiplex PCR; TCRdb has only the in-frame clones, and not every one. Of approximately 58,000 clones in the sample, 65% to 85% are singletons; the top ten hold roughly 29%. With regard to this clone: Its specificity is unknown.

The chain is built from TRBV19 and TRBJ1-5; 9 nucleotides match TRBD1. The source is a man in his fifties or sixties with gastric cancer. This specimen was peripheral blood, taken from a patient treated with photon-based radiotherapy. The CDR3 DNA reads as TGTGCCAGTACCCCGGGACAGGGTCTCAGTGGCAATCAGCCCCAGCATTTT. Protein: CASTPGQGLSGNQPQHF.